What follows are 13 T cell receptor beta chains derived from one specimen sequenced in a study of cytomegalovirus exposure and HLA in healthy donors. Both 60 Vbeta primers and 13 Jbeta primers went into the PCR. Libraries were prepared by immunoSEQ multiplex PCR; TCRdb keeps only in-frame clonotypes and omits some of them. The sample includes under 200,000 clones, 65% to 85% seen only once; the top ten take 2.5% to 3%. Source material: PBMCs. These receptors originate from a woman aged 50 to 65 in good health and CMV-seropositive.

The rearrangement links TRBV6-1 to TRBJ1-5; no reliable D call. This CDR3 region has 13 residues. The germline V gene has CDR1 MNHNS and CDR2 SASEGT. Between the trimmed V and J ends, which lost 5 bases and 8 bases, there was a span of 13 bases. The CDR3 region is CASSRTAFEPQHF. The CDR3, as DNA: TGTGCCAGCAGTCGAACAGCCTTCGAGCCCCAGCATTTT.

The V call is TRBV15, the J call TRBJ1-1, with TRBD1 as a possible D gene (5 bases). The CDR3 sequence is 11 residues long. V was cut by 6 bases and J by 7 bases, with 9 bases left in between. Per germline, CDR1 LNHNV and CDR2 YYDKDF (reference sequence). The CDR3 region is CATRDTREAFF. CDR3 sequence (DNA): TGTGCCACCAGGGACACTCGTGAAGCTTTCTTT.

The V gene is TRBV4-1, the J gene TRBJ1-2; D gene uncertain. Germline V CDR1 and CDR2: MGHRA, YSYEKL. V lost 1 base and J 8 bases, leaving 14 bases between the germline ends. The CDR3 sequence is 14 residues long. CDR3 sequence (DNA): TGCGCCAGCAGCCAAGCCTCGGCAGGCGGGGGCTACACCTTC. It codes for CASSQASAGGGYTF.

This clone was recorded a few times. The chain is built from TRBV11-3 and TRBJ1-1; possibly TRBD1 for D (5 bases). The CDR3 extends over 13 amino acids. V was clipped by 5 bases and J by 3 bases, with 10 bases between them. Germline CDR1 SGHNT, CDR2 YENEEA. CDR3 amino acids: CASSETGDTEAFF. The CDR3 nucleotides read TGTGCCAGCAGCGAAACAGGCGACACTGAAGCTTTCTTT.

This sequence joins TRBV7-8 and TRBJ2-5; D gene unclear. The better agreement between TRBJ2-7 and the DNA end casts doubt on the J call. This CDR3 spans 13 amino acids. Germline-derived CDR1 and CDR2 are SGHVS and FQNEAQ. This chain's CDR3 is CASSLDFYYEQYF. CDR3 bases: TGTGCCAGCAGCTTAGACTTTTACTACGAGCAGTACTTC.

The chain carries TRBV9 and TRBJ2-3, with 9 bases lining up with TRBD2. After removal of 3 bases from V and 2 bases from J, the junction contained 7 bases not matched to a gene. CDR1 is SGDLS and CDR2 is YYNGEE in the germline V gene. The CDR3 is 16 residues long. CDR3 nucleotides: TGTGCCAGCAGCGGAAATAGCGGGGGAACCACAGATACGCAGTATTTT. Its translation: CASSGNSGGTTDTQYF.

The rearrangement joins TRBV5-6 to TRBJ2-3, with 8 bases aligning to TRBD2. The CDR3 has 14 residues. Germline-derived CDR1 and CDR2 are SGHDT and YYEEEE. The trim removed 7 bases at V and 4 bases at J, leaving 8 bases unmatched. The CDR3 sequence is CASAGSGDSDTQYF. The CDR3 DNA follows: TGTGCCAGCGCCGGTAGCGGGGACTCAGATACGCAGTATTTT.

The chain couples TRBV5-1 to TRBJ1-1; D gene unclear. Germline V gene sequence: CDR1 SGHRS, CDR2 YFSETQ. Between the trimmed V and J ends, which lost 1 base and 5 bases, there was a span of 15 bases. The CDR3 spans 15 residues. CDR3 nucleotides: TGCGCCAGCAGCTTGTCAAGGGAGCGCGGTACTGAAGCTTTCTTT. It is translated as CASSLSRERGTEAFF.

This clone was picked up a small number of times. The chain has TRBV6-5 and TRBJ1-1; tentative D call: TRBD1 (6 bases). The V gene's germline CDR1 is MNHEY and CDR2 SVGAGI. The CDR3 is 15 residues long. The V end was cut by 6 bases, the J end by 3 bases, with 17 bases between. CDR3 in DNA: TGTGCCAGCAGCCCGGACAGCCCCTGGGACACTGAAGCTTTCTTT. Protein product: CASSPDSPWDTEAFF.

This rearrangement joins TRBV7-2 to TRBJ1-5; D possibly corresponds to TRBD1 (5 bases). The CDR3 has 15 residues. V lost 5 bases, J lost 5 bases, and 16 bases lay in between. The germline V gene encodes CDR1 SGHTA and CDR2 FQGNSA. The CDR3 DNA sequence: TGTGCCAGCAGCGTACGACCTGGGGGGGATCAGCCCCAGCATTTT. This codes for CASSVRPGGDQPQHF.

This rearrangement joins TRBV7-8 to TRBJ2-1; 8 positions match TRBD2. Germline V gene data show CDR1 as SGHVS and CDR2 as FQNEAQ. V shed 5 bases, J shed 0 bases, and the junction held 12 bases outside the gene matches. The CDR3 length is 18 residues. In DNA, the CDR3 is TGTGCCAGCAGCCGCCTAGCGGGTCATTCAACCTCCTACAATGAGCAGTTCTTC. Translating gives CASSRLAGHSTSYNEQFF.

This clone was recorded only once. The chain uses TRBV10-2 and TRBJ2-6, with a weak D call TRBD1 (6 bases). V dropped 3 bases and J dropped 0 bases, with 15 bases sitting between them. Germline CDR1 and CDR2: WSHSY and SAAADI. The CDR3 consists of 18 residues. In DNA, the CDR3 is TGCGCCAGCAGTGATATGGACAGTTCTCCCTCTGGGGCCAACGTCCTGACTTTC. It is translated as CASSDMDSSPSGANVLTF.

This clone was recorded a few times. The rearrangement links TRBV7-2 to TRBJ1-1; D is perhaps TRBD1 (6 bases). The CDR3 is 15 amino acids. V lost 4 bases and J 1 base, leaving 13 bases between the germline ends. From germline, CDR1 is SGHTA and CDR2 FQGNSA. In DNA, the CDR3 is TGTGCCAGCAGCTCTCCCGCCAGGGGGAACACTGAAGCTTTCTTT. Translating it yields CASSSPARGNTEAFF. The full variable domain, completed using reference TRBV7-2 and TRBJ1-1, is GAGVSQSPSNKVTEKGKDVELRCDPISGHTALYWYRQSLGQGLEFLIYFQGNSAPDKSGLPSDRFSAERTGGSVSTLTIQRTQQEDSAVYLCASSSPARGNTEAFFGQGTRLTVV.